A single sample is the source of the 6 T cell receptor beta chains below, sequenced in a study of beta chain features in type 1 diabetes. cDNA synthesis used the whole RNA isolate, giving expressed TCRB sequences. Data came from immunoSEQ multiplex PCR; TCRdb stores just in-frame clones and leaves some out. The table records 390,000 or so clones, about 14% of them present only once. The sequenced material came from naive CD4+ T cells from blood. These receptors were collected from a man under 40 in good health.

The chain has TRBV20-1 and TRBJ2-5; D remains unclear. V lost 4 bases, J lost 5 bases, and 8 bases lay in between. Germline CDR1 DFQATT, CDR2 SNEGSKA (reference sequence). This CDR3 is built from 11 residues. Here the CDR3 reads CSAKVGETQYF. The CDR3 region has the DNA TGCAGTGCTAAAGTTGGGGAGACCCAGTACTTC.

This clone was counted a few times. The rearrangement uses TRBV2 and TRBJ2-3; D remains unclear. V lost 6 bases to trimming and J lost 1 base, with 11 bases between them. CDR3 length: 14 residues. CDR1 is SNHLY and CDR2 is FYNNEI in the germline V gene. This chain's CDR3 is CASSEYLRTDTQYF. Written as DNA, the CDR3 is TGTGCCAGCAGCGAATATCTACGCACAGATACGCAGTATTTT.

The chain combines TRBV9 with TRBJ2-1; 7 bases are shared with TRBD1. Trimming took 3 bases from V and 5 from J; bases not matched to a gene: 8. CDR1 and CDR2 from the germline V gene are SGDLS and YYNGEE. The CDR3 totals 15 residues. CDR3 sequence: CASSGNRGRDNEQFF. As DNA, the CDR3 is TGTGCCAGCAGCGGAAACAGGGGACGAGACAATGAGCAGTTCTTC.

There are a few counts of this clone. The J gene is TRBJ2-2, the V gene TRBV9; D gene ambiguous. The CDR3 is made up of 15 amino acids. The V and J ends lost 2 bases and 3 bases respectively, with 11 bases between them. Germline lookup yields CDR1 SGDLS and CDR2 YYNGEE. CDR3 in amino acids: CASSVASGHTGELFF. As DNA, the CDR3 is TGTGCCAGCAGCGTGGCGTCCGGACACACCGGGGAGCTGTTTTTT.

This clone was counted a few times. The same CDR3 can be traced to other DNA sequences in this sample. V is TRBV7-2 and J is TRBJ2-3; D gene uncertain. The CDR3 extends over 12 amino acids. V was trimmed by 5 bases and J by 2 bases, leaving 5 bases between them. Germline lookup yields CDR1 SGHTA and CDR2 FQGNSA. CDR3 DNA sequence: TGTGCCAGCAGCACTTACACAGATACGCAGTATTTT. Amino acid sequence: CASSTYTDTQYF.

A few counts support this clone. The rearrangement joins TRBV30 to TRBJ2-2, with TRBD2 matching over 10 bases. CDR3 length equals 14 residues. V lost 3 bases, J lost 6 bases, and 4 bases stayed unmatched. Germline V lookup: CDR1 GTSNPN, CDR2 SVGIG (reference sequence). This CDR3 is CAWRKTSGPGELFF. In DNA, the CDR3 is TGTGCCTGGAGAAAGACTAGCGGGCCCGGGGAGCTGTTTTTT.